The rows below give T cell receptor beta chains drawn from one sample of a study of blood T cell repertoires in COVID-19. Only in-frame clones appear in the TCRdb table, and some are missing; sequencing was by immunoSEQ multiplex PCR. The sample holds about 300,000 clones, around 86% seen once. Source material: PBMCs or T cells enriched from blood (not recorded which). The origin of the receptors is a man younger than 45 who had recovered from COVID-19. Each CDR3 is given with its conserved first and last residue. D genes are given only for firm matches. Some rows have no size entry. The others give once, few or many, or a class for an expanded clone.

abundance	d_gene	v_gene	j_gene	CDR3aa	CDR3nt
few	TRBD2	TRBV4-1	TRBJ2-7	CASSQPGRGIYEQYF	TGCGCCAGCAGCCAACCCGGGAGGGGGATCTACGAGCAGTACTTC
-	TRBD1	TRBV6-1	TRBJ2-5	CASSDPGQGPTQYF	TGTGCCAGCAGTGATCCGGGACAGGGGCCCACCCAGTACTTC
-	TRBD2	TRBV19	TRBJ2-7	CASSISGLAGVWEQYF	TGTGCCAGTAGTATAAGCGGACTAGCGGGAGTTTGGGAGCAGTACTTC
-	-	TRBV5-1	TRBJ2-7	CASSFGPGSYSEQYF	TGCGCCAGCAGCTTTGGGCCAGGTTCATATTCCGAGCAGTACTTC
few	-	TRBV25-1	TRBJ1-2	CASSESAYGYTF	TGTGCCAGCAGTGAATCAGCGTATGGCTACACCTTC
-	-	TRBV7-9	TRBJ2-6	CAQEGVAGANVLTF	TGTGCCCAAGAGGGGGTCGCTGGGGCCAACGTCCTGACTTTC
-	-	TRBV10-1	TRBJ2-7	CASSESPGYEQYF	TGCGCCAGCAGTGAGTCTCCAGGGTACGAGCAGTACTTC
few	TRBD2	TRBV15	TRBJ2-7	CATSLRTSFREQYF	TGTGCCACCAGCCTCAGGACTAGTTTTCGGGAGCAGTACTTC
-	TRBD1	TRBV2	TRBJ1-1	CASTLQGAMNTEAFF	TGTGCCAGCACCCTACAGGGGGCGATGAACACTGAAGCTTTCTTT
few	-	TRBV18	TRBJ1-6	CASSQQTDYNSPLHF	TGTGCCAGCTCTCAACAAACAGATTATAATTCACCCCTCCACTTT
once	-	TRBV2	TRBJ2-3	CASSGGGSDTQYF	TGTGCCAGCAGTGGGGGGGGCTCAGATACGCAGTATTTT
-	-	TRBV12-3/TRBV12-4	TRBJ2-7	CASSFRQGQYF	TGTGCCAGCAGTTTTCGGCAGGGGCAGTACTTC
-	-	TRBV5-4	TRBJ1-2	CASSLEGLRQAYNYGYTF	TGTGCCAGCAGCTTGGAAGGTTTGAGACAGGCGTATAACTATGGCTACACCTTC
-	TRBD1	TRBV2	TRBJ1-1	CASSPGGADTEAFF	TGTGCCAGCAGTCCAGGGGGCGCGGACACTGAAGCTTTCTTT
-	TRBD2	TRBV4-2	TRBJ2-5	CASSQGVGGAETQYF	TGTGCCAGCAGCCAAGGGGTCGGGGGGGCCGAGACCCAGTACTTC
-	-	TRBV5-1	TRBJ2-6	CASSPQGRGGANVLTF	TGCGCCAGCAGCCCACAGGGTAGAGGGGGGGCCAACGTCCTGACTTTC
-	-	TRBV3-1/TRBV3-2	TRBJ1-2	CASSQVRLWEGGYTF	TGTGCCAGCAGCCAAGTCCGACTGTGGGAGGGTGGCTACACCTTC